These 15 T cell receptor beta chains came from one sample sequenced in a study of T-cell memory formation after mild COVID-19. In TCRdb, the 5' RACE reads were re-called with MiXCR into one record per CDR3 protein. The sample lists about 400,000 distinct CDR3 sequences; over 13% were seen once. The sample was PBMCs or a T cell subset sorted from them (not recorded which). The source is a man aged 18-30 years who had mild COVID-19 (a few samples of this study predate the infection). Cell type and time point are not known.

The sample holds a few counts of this clonotype. V gene TRBV27 combines with J gene TRBJ2-7; 10 nucleotides agree with TRBD1. The CDR3 extends over 13 amino acids. Germline V gene lookup returns CDR1 MNHEY and CDR2 SMNVEV (reference sequence). The trim removed 8 bases at V and 3 bases at J, leaving 4 bases unmatched. CDR3 DNA: TGTGCCAGCGCAGACAGGGGGCTCTACGAGCAGTACTTC. It encodes CASADRGLYEQYF.

The V gene is TRBV7-2, the J gene TRBJ2-3; a weak D match, TRBD2 (6 bases). CDR3 length: 16 amino acids. V lost 3 bases to trimming and J lost 2 bases, with 15 bases between them. CDR1 SGHTA and CDR2 FQGNSA come from the germline V gene. The CDR3, as DNA: TGTGCCAGCAGCTTGTATAGCGGCGCGACCACAGATACGCAGTATTTT. Residues: CASSLYSGATTDTQYF.

This clonotype has a handful of counts. The chain joins TRBV6-1 to TRBJ2-1; unclear D gene. Trimming left V 2 bases short and J 9 bases short, with 11 bases between. CDR1 and CDR2 from the germline V gene are MNHNS and SASEGT. The CDR3 spans 13 residues. This CDR3 is CASSELGLGEQFF. CDR3 DNA sequence: TGTGCCAGCAGTGAATTAGGTCTGGGTGAGCAGTTCTTC.

The chain joins TRBV6-2 or TRBV6-3 to TRBJ2-5; TRBD2 aligns across 10 bases. Unmatched junction bases numbered 7, after V lost 0 bases and J lost 3 bases. CDR3 length: 17 amino acids. Per the germline V gene, CDR1 is MNHEY and CDR2 is SVGEGT. The CDR3 reads CASSYSIAGGTKETQYF. In DNA, the CDR3 is TGTGCCAGCAGTTACTCGATAGCGGGGGGAACTAAAGAGACCCAGTACTTC.

The CDR3 loop is CASSPFRLVKVHEQFF. The DNA for the CDR3 is TGTGCCAGCAGTCCTTTTCGACTAGTAAAGGTCCATGAGCAGTTCTTC. The gene calls are TRBV6-2 or TRBV6-3 and TRBJ2-1, with a tentative D call TRBD2 (6 bases). V shed 5 bases and J shed 8 bases, with 22 bases lying between them. This CDR3 region has 16 residues. Germline CDR1 MNHEY, CDR2 SVGEGT.

This clonotype was seen just once. The genes are TRBV15 and TRBJ1-1, with no clear D. Germline V gives CDR1 LNHNV, CDR2 YYDKDF (reference sequence). V was trimmed by 0 bases and J by 1 base, leaving 9 bases between them. This CDR3 spans 15 amino acids. This CDR3 reads CATSRDRMGNTEAFF. In DNA form, the CDR3 reads TGTGCCACCAGCAGAGATAGGATGGGGAACACTGAAGCTTTCTTT.

The chain links TRBV20-1 to TRBJ2-1; 10 positions match TRBD1. Trimming at V came to 1 base and at J to 6 bases, leaving 3 bases not matched to a gene. Germline V CDR1 and CDR2: DFQATT, SNEGSKA (reference sequence). There are 14 residues in the CDR3. CDR3 loop: CSARVWTGGNEQFF. For the CDR3, the DNA is TGCAGTGCTAGAGTGTGGACAGGGGGCAATGAGCAGTTCTTC.

The sample holds a few counts of this clonotype. The CDR3 spells CATSRDVSSQPQHF. CDR3 coding DNA: TGTGCCACCAGCAGAGATGTCTCGTCGCAGCCCCAGCATTTT. V is TRBV15 and J is TRBJ1-5; D is uncertain. Per germline, CDR1 LNHNV and CDR2 YYDKDF (reference sequence). The V end lost 0 bases, the J end lost 7 bases, and 10 bases lay between the germline ends. This CDR3 comprises 14 residues. Drawing the rest from reference TRBV15 and TRBJ1-5, the complete variable domain is DAMVIQNPRYQVTQFGKPVTLSCSQTLNHNVMYWYQQKSSQAPKLLFHYYDKDFNNEADTPDNFQSRRPNTSFCFLDIRSPGLGDTAMYLCATSRDVSSQPQHFGDGTRLSIL.

V usage is TRBV5-4 and J usage is TRBJ1-1, with 7 nucleotides matching TRBD1. Germline trimming cut 3 bases from V and 6 bases from J; bases unmatched to any gene: 11. Germline V gene sequence: CDR1 SGHNT, CDR2 YYREEE (reference sequence). The CDR3 sequence is 15 residues long. CDR3 coding DNA: TGTGCCAGCAGCTATCCGGGACAGCGGGGGGCTGAAGCTTTCTTT. Translating gives CASSYPGQRGAEAFF.

In this sample, this clonotype turned up a few times. This chain uses TRBV24-1 with TRBJ1-6; TRBD1 matches 10 bases. J gave up 12 bases and V 11 bases, and 9 bases lay outside the gene matches. Germline loops: CDR1 KGHDR, CDR2 SFDVKD. This CDR3 is 13 amino acids long. The CDR3 DNA follows: TGTGCCAACCTCGGGACAGGGGTCCAACCCCTCCACTTT. Protein sequence: CANLGTGVQPLHF.

The rearrangement joins TRBV4-1 to TRBJ1-6, with D possibly matching TRBD1 (6 bases). The CDR3 covers 13 residues. CDR1 is MGHRA and CDR2 is YSYEKL in the germline V gene. The V gene lost 0 bases and the J gene lost 17 bases, with 14 bases spanning the gap. In DNA form, the CDR3 reads TGCGCCAGCAGCCAAGACGGGACACGGGCAGTCCACTTT. Translated, it gives CASSQDGTRAVHF.

This clonotype was observed a few times. The gene calls are TRBV6-5 and TRBJ1-1; D is unresolved. Trimming pared 2 bases from V and 6 bases from J, leaving 7 bases between. Germline-derived CDR1 and CDR2 are MNHEY and SVGAGI. This CDR3 has 12 residues. The CDR3 coding sequence is TGTGCCAGCAGTTACGACGGGTCTGAAGCTTTCTTT. Translated: CASSYDGSEAFF.

This clonotype was detected many times. The chain joins TRBV29-1 to TRBJ2-5; 13 positions match TRBD2. This CDR3 is built from 14 residues. J gave up 5 bases and V 7 bases, and 7 bases lay outside the gene matches. Germline V CDR1 and CDR2: SQVTM, ANQGSEA. The CDR3 DNA follows: TGCAGCGCGACCTCGACTAGCGGGGGGGAGACCCAGTACTTC. Translating gives CSATSTSGGETQYF.

The chain has TRBV7-2 and TRBJ1-2, with TRBD1 as a possible D gene (5 bases). V was clipped by 7 bases and J by 0 bases, with 21 bases between them. The CDR3 extends over 17 amino acids. Germline CDR1 reads SGHTA; CDR2 reads FQGNSA. CDR3 bases: TGTGCCAGCACCCTCCCGGGGCAGGCAACCTCTAACTATGGCTACACCTTC. This sequence encodes CASTLPGQATSNYGYTF.

V is TRBV7-9 and J is TRBJ2-1; 9 bases agree with TRBD2. The CDR3 sequence is 14 residues long. V lost 8 bases, J lost 3 bases, and 5 bases stayed unmatched. Germline lookup yields CDR1 SEHNR and CDR2 FQNEAQ (reference sequence). DNA for the CDR3: TGTGCCAGCGGGGTAGCGGGGGTCTACAATGAGCAGTTCTTC. Translation: CASGVAGVYNEQFF.